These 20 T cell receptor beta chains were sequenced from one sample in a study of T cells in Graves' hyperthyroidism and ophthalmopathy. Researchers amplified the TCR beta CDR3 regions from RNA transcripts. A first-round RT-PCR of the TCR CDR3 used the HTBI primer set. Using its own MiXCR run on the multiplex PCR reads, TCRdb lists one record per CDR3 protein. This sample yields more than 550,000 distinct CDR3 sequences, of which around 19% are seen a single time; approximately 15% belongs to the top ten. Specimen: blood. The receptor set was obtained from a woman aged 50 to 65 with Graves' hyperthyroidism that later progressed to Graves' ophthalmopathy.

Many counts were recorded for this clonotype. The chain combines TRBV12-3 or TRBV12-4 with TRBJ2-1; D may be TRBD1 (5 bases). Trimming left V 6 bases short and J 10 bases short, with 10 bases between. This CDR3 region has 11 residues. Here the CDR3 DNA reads TGTGCCAGCAGCTGGGGCCGAGAGCAGTTCTTC. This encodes CASSWGREQFF.

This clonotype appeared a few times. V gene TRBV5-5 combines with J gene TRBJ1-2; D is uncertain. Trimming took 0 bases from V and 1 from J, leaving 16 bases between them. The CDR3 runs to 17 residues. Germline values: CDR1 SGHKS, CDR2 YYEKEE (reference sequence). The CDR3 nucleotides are TGTGCCAGCAGCTTGGTGGACCGGAAAGACATTAACTATGGCTACACCTTC. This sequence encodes CASSLVDRKDINYGYTF.

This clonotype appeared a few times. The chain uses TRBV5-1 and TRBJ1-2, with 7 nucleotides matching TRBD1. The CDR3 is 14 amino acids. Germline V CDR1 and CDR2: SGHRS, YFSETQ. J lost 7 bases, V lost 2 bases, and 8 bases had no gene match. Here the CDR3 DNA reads TGCGCCAGCAGCTTTTCCGGGACAGTGGCTGGCTACACCTTC. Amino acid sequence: CASSFSGTVAGYTF.

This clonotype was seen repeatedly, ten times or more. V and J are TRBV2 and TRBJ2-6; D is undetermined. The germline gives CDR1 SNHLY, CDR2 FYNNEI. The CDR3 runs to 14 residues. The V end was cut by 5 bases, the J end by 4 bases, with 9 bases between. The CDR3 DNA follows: TGTGCCAGCAGTTGGGGTCCGGGGGCCAACGTCCTGACTTTC. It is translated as CASSWGPGANVLTF.

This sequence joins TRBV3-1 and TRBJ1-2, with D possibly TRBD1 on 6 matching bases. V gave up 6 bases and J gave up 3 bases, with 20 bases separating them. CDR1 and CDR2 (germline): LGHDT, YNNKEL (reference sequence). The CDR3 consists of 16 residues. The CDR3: CASRPKTGDYHYGYTF. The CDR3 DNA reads TGTGCCAGCAGACCTAAGACAGGAGACTACCACTATGGCTACACCTTC.

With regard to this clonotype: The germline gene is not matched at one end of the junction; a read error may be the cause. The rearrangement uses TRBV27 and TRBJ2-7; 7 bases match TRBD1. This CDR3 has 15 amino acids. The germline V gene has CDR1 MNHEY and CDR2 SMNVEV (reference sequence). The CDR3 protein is CASSVSRDSTYEQYF. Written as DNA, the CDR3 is TGTGCCAGCAGTGTATCTCGGGACAGCACCTACGAGCAGTACTTC.

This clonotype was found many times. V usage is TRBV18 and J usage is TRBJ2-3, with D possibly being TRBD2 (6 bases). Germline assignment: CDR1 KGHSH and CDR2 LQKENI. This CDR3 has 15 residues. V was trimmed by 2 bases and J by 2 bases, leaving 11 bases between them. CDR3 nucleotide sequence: TGTGCCAGCTCACCAACGGGGGAGTTCACAGATACGCAGTATTTT. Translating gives CASSPTGEFTDTQYF. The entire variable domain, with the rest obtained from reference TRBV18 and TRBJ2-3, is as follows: NAGVMQNPRHLVRRRGQEARLRCSPMKGHSHVYWYRQLPEEGLKFMVYLQKENIIDESGMPKERFSAEFPKEGPSILRIQQVVRGDSAAYFCASSPTGEFTDTQYFGPGTRLTVL.

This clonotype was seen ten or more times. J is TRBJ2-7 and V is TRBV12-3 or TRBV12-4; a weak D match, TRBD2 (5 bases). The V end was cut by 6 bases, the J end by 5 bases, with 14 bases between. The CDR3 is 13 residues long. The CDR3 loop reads CASSSPVGNEQYF. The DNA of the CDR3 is TGTGCCAGCAGCTCTCCCGTCGGGAACGAGCAGTACTTC.

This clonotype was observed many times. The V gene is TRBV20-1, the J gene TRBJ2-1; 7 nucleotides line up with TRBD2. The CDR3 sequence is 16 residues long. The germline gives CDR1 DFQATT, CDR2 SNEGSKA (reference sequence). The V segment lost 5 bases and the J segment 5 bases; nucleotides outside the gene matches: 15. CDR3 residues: CSASTPSGATNNEQFF. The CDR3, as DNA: TGCAGTGCTTCCACTCCCAGCGGGGCCACCAACAATGAGCAGTTCTTC.

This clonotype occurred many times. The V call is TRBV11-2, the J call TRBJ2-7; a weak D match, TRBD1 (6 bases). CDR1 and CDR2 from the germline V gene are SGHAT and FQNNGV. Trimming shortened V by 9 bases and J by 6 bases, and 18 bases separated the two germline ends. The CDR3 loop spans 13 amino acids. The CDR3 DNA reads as TGTGCCAGTCGGGACACCAATACCCCCGAGCAGTACTTC. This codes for CASRDTNTPEQYF. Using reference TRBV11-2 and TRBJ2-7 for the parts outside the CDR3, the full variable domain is EAGVAQSPRYKIIEKRQSVAFWCNPISGHATLYWYQQILGQGPKLLIQFQNNGVVDDSQLPKDRFSAERLKGVDSTLKIQPAKLEDSAVYLCASRDTNTPEQYFGPGTRLTVT.

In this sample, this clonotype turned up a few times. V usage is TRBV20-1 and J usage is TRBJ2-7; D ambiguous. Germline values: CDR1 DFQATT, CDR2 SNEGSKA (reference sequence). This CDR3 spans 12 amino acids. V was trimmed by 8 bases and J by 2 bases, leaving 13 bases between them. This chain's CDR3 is CSPTETTYEQYF. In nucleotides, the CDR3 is TGCAGTCCTACGGAGACCACCTACGAGCAGTACTTC.

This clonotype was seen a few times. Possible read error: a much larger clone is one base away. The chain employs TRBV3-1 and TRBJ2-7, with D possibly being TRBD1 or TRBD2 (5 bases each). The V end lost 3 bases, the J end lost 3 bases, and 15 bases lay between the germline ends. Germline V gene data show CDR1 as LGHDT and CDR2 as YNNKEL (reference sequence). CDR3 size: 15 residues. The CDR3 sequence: CASSHGAGEGYEQYF. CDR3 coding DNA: TGTGCCAGCAGCCACGGGGCAGGAGAAGGCTACGAGCAGTACTTC.

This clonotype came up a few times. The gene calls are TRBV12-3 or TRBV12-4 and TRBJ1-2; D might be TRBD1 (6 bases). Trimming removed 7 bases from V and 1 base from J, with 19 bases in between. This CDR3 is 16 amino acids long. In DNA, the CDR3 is TGTGCCAGCACCAGCACCGGGGGGGCTGGTAACTATGGCTACACCTTC. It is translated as CASTSTGGAGNYGYTF.

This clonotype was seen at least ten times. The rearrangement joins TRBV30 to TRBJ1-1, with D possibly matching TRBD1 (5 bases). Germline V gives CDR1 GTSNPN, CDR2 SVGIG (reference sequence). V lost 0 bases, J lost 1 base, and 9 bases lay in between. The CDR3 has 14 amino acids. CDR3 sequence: CAWSVGAGNTEAFF. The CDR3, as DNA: TGTGCCTGGAGTGTAGGGGCTGGGAACACTGAAGCTTTCTTT.

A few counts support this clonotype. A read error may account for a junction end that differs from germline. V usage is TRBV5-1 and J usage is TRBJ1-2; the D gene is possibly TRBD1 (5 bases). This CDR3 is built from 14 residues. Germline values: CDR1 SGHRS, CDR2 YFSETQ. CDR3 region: CVSSLTRGEEGYTF. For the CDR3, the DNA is TGCGTCAGCAGCTTGACCAGAGGGGAAGAGGGCTACACCTTC.

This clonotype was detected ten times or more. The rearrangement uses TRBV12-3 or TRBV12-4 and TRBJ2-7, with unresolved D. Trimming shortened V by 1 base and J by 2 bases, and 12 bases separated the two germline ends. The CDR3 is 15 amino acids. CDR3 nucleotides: TGTGCCAGCAGTTTAGTGTCCCCAGACACCTACGAGCAGTACTTC. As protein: CASSLVSPDTYEQYF.

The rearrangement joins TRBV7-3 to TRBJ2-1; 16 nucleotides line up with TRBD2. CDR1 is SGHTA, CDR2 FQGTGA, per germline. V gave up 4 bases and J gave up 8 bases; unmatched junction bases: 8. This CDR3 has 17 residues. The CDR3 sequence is CASSSPGTSGGADEQFF. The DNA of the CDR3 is TGTGCCAGCAGCTCACCCGGGACTAGCGGGGGGGCCGATGAGCAGTTCTTC.

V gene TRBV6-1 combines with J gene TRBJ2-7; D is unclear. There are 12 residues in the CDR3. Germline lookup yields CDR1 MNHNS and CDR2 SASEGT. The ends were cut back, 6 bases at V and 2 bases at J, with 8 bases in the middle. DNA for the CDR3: TGTGCCAGCAGAGCCTTAACCTACGAGCAGTACTTC. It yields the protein CASRALTYEQYF.

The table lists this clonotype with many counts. The CDR3 nucleotides are TGCAGTGCTCCTGGGGGGGGTATGGCCCTACCTAATGAAAAACTGTTTTTT. Its protein is CSAPGGGMALPNEKLFF. The chain has TRBV20-1 and TRBJ1-4; D is possibly TRBD1 (5 bases). The CDR3 consists of 17 residues. V lost 5 bases, J lost 3 bases, and 22 bases lay in between. The germline V gene encodes CDR1 DFQATT and CDR2 SNEGSKA (reference sequence).

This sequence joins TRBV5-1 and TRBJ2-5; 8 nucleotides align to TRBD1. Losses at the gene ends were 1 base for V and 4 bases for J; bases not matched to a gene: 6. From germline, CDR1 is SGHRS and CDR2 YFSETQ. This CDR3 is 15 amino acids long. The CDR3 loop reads CASSLTGGFGETQYF. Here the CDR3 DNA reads TGCGCCAGCAGCTTGACAGGGGGGTTCGGAGAGACCCAGTACTTC.